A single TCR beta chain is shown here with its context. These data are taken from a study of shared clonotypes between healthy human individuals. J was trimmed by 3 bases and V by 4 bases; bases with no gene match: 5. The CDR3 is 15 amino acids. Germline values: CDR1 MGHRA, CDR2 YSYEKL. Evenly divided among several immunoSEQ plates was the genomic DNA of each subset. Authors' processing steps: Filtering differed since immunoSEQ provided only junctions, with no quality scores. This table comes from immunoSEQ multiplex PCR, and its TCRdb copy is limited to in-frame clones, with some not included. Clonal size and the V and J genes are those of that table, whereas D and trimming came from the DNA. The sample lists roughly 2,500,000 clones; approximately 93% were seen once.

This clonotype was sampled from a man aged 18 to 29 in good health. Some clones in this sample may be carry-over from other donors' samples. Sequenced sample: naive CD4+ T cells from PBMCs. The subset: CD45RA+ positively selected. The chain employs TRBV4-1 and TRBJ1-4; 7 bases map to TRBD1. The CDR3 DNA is TGCGCCAGCAGCCCTCCGGGACAGTCTAATGAAAAACTGTTTTTT. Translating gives CASSPPGQSNEKLFF.